The present T cell receptor beta chain was sequenced within a study of CD8+ T cells in alopecia areata. Treatment here: oral pan-JAK inhibitor, 5-10 mg twice daily. Obtained from alopecia areata patients were lesional scalp punch biopsies along with peripheral blood. General study findings and limits: Normal scalp showed lower clonality than lesional scalp, especially alopecia totalis/universalis. TCR sharing was clearer in mice than between patients, perhaps partly owing to patient HLA diversity.

Reverse transcription of extracted RNA yielded cDNA, which provided the sequencing template. The protocol was immunoSEQ multiplex PCR, while the TCRdb copy is restricted to in-frame clones and leaves out a portion. Seen here are 120,000 or so clones, approximately 57% observed once, and the top ten hold around 5.7%. With 0 bases removed from V and 8 bases from J, the gap between germline ends came to 13 bases. Germline assignment: CDR1 LNHNV and CDR2 YYDKDF (reference sequence). The CDR3 runs 14 residues. About this clone itself: Its antigen is as yet unknown.

Material: CD4+ T cells sorted from blood, obtained at week 4, from a patient treated with tofacitinib. The chain joins TRBV15 to TRBJ1-2; tentatively, D is TRBD1 (5 bases). This sequence originates from a human donor with alopecia areata. The CDR3 bases are TGTGCCACCAGCAGAGATCGTCAGGGAAGCGGCTACACCTTC. It is translated as CATSRDRQGSGYTF.